These 9 T cell receptor beta chains share one sample of origin, sequenced in a study of PD-1 blockade in classical Hodgkin lymphoma (dated by TCRdb to the early 2020s). Read against the paper, the sample's time point label means: cycle 2 day 1 (C2D1) of nivolumab. All trial patients had relapsed after autologous stem cell transplantation, with cohorts A, B and C differing in prior brentuximab vedotin exposure. Libraries came from the immunoSEQ multiplex PCR assay. The table was pulled from immuneACCESS by TCRdb, which kept in-frame rearrangements only. Such tables lose some clones; where checked, under half of the loss comes from unresolved V genes, and the rest has no known cause. The sample table shows fewer than 25,000 clones, and around 86% are seen once. 10% to 15% of the sample is in the top ten clones. The starting material was peripheral blood mononuclear cells (PBMCs), obtained before the second cycle of nivolumab. These receptors were taken from a human donor with classical Hodgkin lymphoma.

The genes are TRBV9 and TRBJ2-1; 7 nucleotides line up with TRBD1. The CDR3 spans 16 residues. Trimming at V came to 4 bases and at J to 5 bases, leaving 12 bases not matched to a gene. Germline V gene lookup returns CDR1 SGDLS and CDR2 YYNGEE. CDR3 amino acids: CASSSRRQGPHNEQFF. The CDR3 DNA reads as TGTGCCAGCAGCTCGAGAAGACAGGGTCCCCACAATGAGCAGTTCTTC.

This chain joins TRBV4-2 and TRBJ1-2, with D possibly matching TRBD1 (6 bases). This CDR3 is 17 amino acids long. Germline V gene sequence: CDR1 LGHNA, CDR2 YNFKEQ. V dropped 0 bases and J dropped 2 bases, with 16 bases sitting between them. The DNA of the CDR3 is TGTGCCAGCAGCCAAGATTTGGCAGGGGCAGGAAACTATGGCTACACCTTC. It codes for CASSQDLAGAGNYGYTF.

The rearrangement joins TRBV4-1 to TRBJ1-2; 8 nucleotides align to TRBD1. J gave up 4 bases and V 6 bases, and 10 bases lay outside the gene matches. CDR1 is MGHRA, CDR2 YSYEKL, per germline. This CDR3 comprises 15 residues. CDR3 sequence reads: CASRPETGGTYGYTF. Here the CDR3 DNA reads TGCGCCAGCAGACCCGAAACAGGGGGGACCTATGGCTACACCTTC.

The chain has TRBV4-3 and TRBJ1-2; 7 nucleotides match TRBD1. Losses at the gene ends were 0 bases for V and 0 bases for J; bases not matched to a gene: 13. The CDR3 spans 19 residues. Germline V gene sequence: CDR1 LGHNA, CDR2 YSLEER. The CDR3 DNA reads as TGCGCCAGCAGCCAAGATGCTGACAGGGCCAGTATTTCTAACTATGGCTACACCTTC. Translated: CASSQDADRASISNYGYTF.

The chain employs TRBV7-9 and TRBJ2-7, with TRBD1 as a possible D gene (6 bases). The V gene's germline CDR1 is SEHNR and CDR2 FQNEAQ (reference sequence). The V gene lost 5 bases and the J gene lost 2 bases, with 13 bases spanning the gap. The CDR3 has 14 residues. The CDR3 nucleotides are TGTGCCAGCAGCACCCGGACAGTTCCCTACGAGCAGTACTTC. It is translated as CASSTRTVPYEQYF.

The chain's CDR3 is CASSQDKPYGYTF. The CDR3 DNA reads TGTGCCAGCAGCCAGGACAAGCCCTATGGCTACACCTTC. The chain links TRBV7-3 to TRBJ1-2, with D possibly matching TRBD1 (5 bases). The CDR3 length is 13 residues. CDR1 is SGHTA and CDR2 is FQGTGA in the germline V gene. V was pared by 5 bases and J by 4 bases, with 11 bases between.

This rearrangement joins TRBV5-1 to TRBJ2-6; 8 nucleotides match TRBD2. The CDR3 runs 15 residues. The V gene's germline CDR1 is SGHRS and CDR2 YFSETQ. V gave up 3 bases and J gave up 3 bases; unmatched junction bases: 2. The CDR3 sequence is CASSSGGVGANVLTF. The CDR3 DNA follows: TGCGCCAGCAGCTCGGGAGGGGTTGGGGCCAACGTCCTGACTTTC.

The V and J genes are TRBV11-2 and TRBJ2-1; a possible D gene is TRBD1 (6 bases). Germline V gives CDR1 SGHAT, CDR2 FQNNGV. The V end was cut by 5 bases, the J end by 3 bases, with 26 bases between. The CDR3 is 19 residues long. CDR3 bases: TGTGCCAGCAGCATACTCCTATACCGAGAGGGGGTTTACTACAATGAGCAGTTCTTC. Its translation is CASSILLYREGVYYNEQFF.

The genes are TRBV5-1 and TRBJ2-5; 11 nucleotides align to TRBD2. With 0 bases clipped from V and 4 bases from J, the junction kept 5 bases outside the gene matches. This CDR3 contains 16 residues. Germline V gene sequence: CDR1 SGHRS, CDR2 YFSETQ. The CDR3 DNA follows: TGCGCCAGCAGCTTGGCTAGCGGGGGGCCGGGAGAGACCCAGTACTTC. This codes for CASSLASGGPGETQYF.